This paragraph reports one TCR beta chain. Its antigen is undetermined. The PCR had 60 Vbeta and 13 Jbeta primers. Method: immunoSEQ multiplex PCR; TCRdb's copy keeps in-frame clones and lacks some. The table shows tens of thousands of clones, with roughly 80% occurring only once. The data are from a study of cytomegalovirus exposure and HLA in healthy donors. Study-level findings and limits: There were several of the most significant clusters that appeared linked to common viral pathogens in a later analysis.

CDR3 length equals 13 residues. Per the germline V gene, CDR1 is MRHNA and CDR2 is SNTAGT. J lost 4 bases, V lost 6 bases, and 2 bases had no gene match. The sample was PBMCs. This receptor was taken from a girl between 2 and 10 years old in good health and CMV-seropositive. This chain connects TRBV6-4 to TRBJ1-1; 10 nucleotides align to TRBD1. CDR3 amino acids: CASRRDRGTEAFF. CDR3 DNA sequence: TGTGCCAGCAGGAGGGACAGGGGCACTGAAGCTTTCTTT.